These 5 T cell receptor beta chains share one sample of origin, sequenced in a study of CD8+ T cells in alopecia areata. The treatment: oral pan-JAK inhibitor, 5-10 mg twice daily. Reverse transcribed after extraction, RNA yielded cDNA as the sequencing template. The repertoire was sequenced with immunoSEQ multiplex PCR; TCRdb's copy has only in-frame clones and lacks some. This table holds over 150,000 clones, approximately 62% found once. The specimen was CD4+ T cells sorted from blood, collected at week 24, from a patient treated with tofacitinib. Receptor source: a human donor with alopecia areata.

This chain links TRBV5-6 with TRBJ2-1, with D tentatively TRBD1 (6 bases). V shed 5 bases and J shed 4 bases, with 19 bases lying between them. CDR3 size: 16 residues. Germline loops: CDR1 SGHDT, CDR2 YYEEEE. Here the CDR3 DNA reads TGTGCCAGCAGAGGTTGGGGGACACATCTTTACAATGAGCAGTTCTTC. Amino acids: CASRGWGTHLYNEQFF.

The chain employs TRBV29-1 and TRBJ1-4; D gene unclear. V lost 6 bases and J 0 bases, leaving 14 bases between the germline ends. The germline V gene encodes CDR1 SQVTM and CDR2 ANQGSEA. The CDR3 runs to 15 residues. As DNA, the CDR3 is TGCAGCGTCGCAGGAGAGGTCTCAACTAATGAAAAACTGTTTTTT. Protein sequence: CSVAGEVSTNEKLFF.

For this clone: Other DNA sequences from this sample encode an identical CDR3 as well. The chain carries TRBV6-5 and TRBJ1-1; D possibly corresponds to TRBD1 (5 bases). Germline V gene sequence: CDR1 MNHEY, CDR2 SVGAGI. V gave up 0 bases and J gave up 2 bases, with 10 bases separating them. The CDR3 covers 15 residues. The CDR3, as DNA: TGTGCCAGCAGTTACTCGGGACGGCGAAACACTGAAGCTTTCTTT. It encodes CASSYSGRRNTEAFF.

V gene TRBV14 combines with J gene TRBJ1-1; tentatively, D is TRBD1 (5 bases). CDR1 is SGHDN, CDR2 FVKESK, per germline. The CDR3 totals 13 residues. The V end was cut by 2 bases, the J end by 5 bases, with 9 bases between. The CDR3: CASSQSGWTEAFF. As DNA, the CDR3 is TGTGCCAGCAGCCAATCAGGGTGGACTGAAGCTTTCTTT.

This clone showed up many times. CDR3 in amino acids: CASSSGPGRAGNTIYF. The CDR3 nucleotides are TGTGCCAGCAGCTCCGGACCGGGCAGGGCGGGAAACACCATATATTTT. The chain is built from TRBV5-6 and TRBJ1-3, with a tentative D call TRBD1 (5 bases). CDR1 SGHDT and CDR2 YYEEEE come from the germline V gene. The CDR3 covers 16 residues. Trimming left V 3 bases short and J 4 bases short, with 17 bases between.